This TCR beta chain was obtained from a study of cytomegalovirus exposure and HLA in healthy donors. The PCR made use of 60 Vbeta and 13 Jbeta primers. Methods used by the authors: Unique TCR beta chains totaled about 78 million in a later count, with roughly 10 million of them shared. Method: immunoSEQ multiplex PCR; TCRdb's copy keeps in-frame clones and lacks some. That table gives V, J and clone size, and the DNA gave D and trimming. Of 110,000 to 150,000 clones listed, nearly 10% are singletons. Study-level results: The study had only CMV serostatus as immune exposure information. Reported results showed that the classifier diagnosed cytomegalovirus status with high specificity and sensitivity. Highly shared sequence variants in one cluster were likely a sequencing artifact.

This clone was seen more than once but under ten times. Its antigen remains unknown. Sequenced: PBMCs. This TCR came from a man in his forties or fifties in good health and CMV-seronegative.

CDR3 in amino acids: CASSPPAGIHEQFF. In nucleotides, the CDR3 is TGTGCCAGCAGTCCCCCGGCGGGGATACATGAGCAGTTCTTC. The chain uses TRBV27 and TRBJ2-1, with D maybe TRBD2 (6 bases). Trimming took 5 bases from V and 8 from J, leaving 16 bases between them. There are 14 residues in the CDR3. Germline-derived CDR1 and CDR2 are MNHEY and SMNVEV (reference sequence).